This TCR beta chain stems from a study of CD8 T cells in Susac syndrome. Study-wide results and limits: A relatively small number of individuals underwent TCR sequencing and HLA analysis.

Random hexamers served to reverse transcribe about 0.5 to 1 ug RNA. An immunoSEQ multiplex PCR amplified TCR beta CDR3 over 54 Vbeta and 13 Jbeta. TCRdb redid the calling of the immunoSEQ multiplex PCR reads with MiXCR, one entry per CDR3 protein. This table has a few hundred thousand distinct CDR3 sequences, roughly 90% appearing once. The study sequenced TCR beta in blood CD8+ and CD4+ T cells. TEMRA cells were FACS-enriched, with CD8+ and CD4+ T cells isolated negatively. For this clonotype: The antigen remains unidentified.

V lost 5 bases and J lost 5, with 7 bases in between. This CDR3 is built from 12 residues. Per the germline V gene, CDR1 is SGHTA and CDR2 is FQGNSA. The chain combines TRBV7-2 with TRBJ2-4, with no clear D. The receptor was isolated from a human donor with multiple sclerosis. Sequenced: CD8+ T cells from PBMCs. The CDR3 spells CASSAPENIQYF. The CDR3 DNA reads TGTGCCAGCAGCGCCCCAGAAAACATTCAGTACTTC.